A single sample is the source of the 23 T cell receptor beta chains below, sequenced in a study of blood T cell repertoires in COVID-19. Sequencing used immunoSEQ multiplex PCR; TCRdb keeps in-frame clones, though not all of them. In the table there are around 260,000 clones, roughly 85% of which are singletons. The sample was PBMCs or T cells enriched from blood (not recorded which). The receptor set was obtained from a woman in her twenties or thirties who had recovered from COVID-19.

The chain uses TRBV29-1 and TRBJ2-7, with 7 bases identical to TRBD1. The CDR3 is 14 residues long. V shed 1 base, J shed 3 bases, and the junction held 6 bases outside the gene matches. CDR1 and CDR2 (germline): SQVTM, ANQGSEA. The DNA of the CDR3 is TGCAGCGTTGAAGTGCCACAGGGGAACTACGAGCAGTACTTC. Encoded protein: CSVEVPQGNYEQYF.

V usage is TRBV6-5 and J usage is TRBJ1-2; 7 nucleotides match TRBD1. The CDR3 loop spans 15 amino acids. Unmatched junction bases numbered 11, after V lost 6 bases and J lost 4 bases. The V gene's germline CDR1 is MNHEY and CDR2 SVGAGI. The CDR3 is CASRHDREASYGYTF. The DNA for the CDR3 is TGTGCCAGCAGGCACGACAGGGAGGCCTCCTATGGCTACACCTTC.

The sample holds one count of this clone. The V gene is TRBV3-1 (or the pseudogene TRBV3-2), the J gene TRBJ2-7; 8 nucleotides line up with TRBD2. The V gene's germline CDR1 is LGHDT and CDR2 YNNKEL (reference sequence). The J segment lost 2 bases and the V segment lost 8 bases, leaving 11 bases of the junction unmatched. There are 15 residues in the CDR3. In DNA, the CDR3 is TGTGCCAGCGCAGCCATCGGGGGGGCTGCCTACGAGCAGTACTTC. Its protein product is CASAAIGGAAYEQYF.

The chain recombines TRBV6-5 with TRBJ1-2; D remains unclear. The germline gives CDR1 MNHEY, CDR2 SVGAGI. This CDR3 has 14 residues. V dropped 7 bases and J dropped 8 bases, with 20 bases sitting between them. The CDR3 here is CASILHLPARGYTF. The CDR3 DNA is TGTGCCAGCATTCTCCATCTCCCTGCTCGGGGCTACACCTTC.

This clone showed up many times. The gene calls are TRBV6-4 and TRBJ1-2, with TRBD1 matching 7 bases. Germline loops: CDR1 MRHNA, CDR2 SNTAGT. Trimming cost V 3 bases and J 8 bases; bases outside gene matches: 12. This CDR3 spans 15 amino acids. DNA of the CDR3: TGTGCCAGCAGTGATGCAGGGGGGTCCTCGAGCGGCTACACCTTC. Protein sequence: CASSDAGGSSSGYTF.

The chain links TRBV28 to TRBJ1-5; D perhaps matches TRBD1 (5 bases). The CDR3 is 17 residues long. Germline V gene lookup returns CDR1 MDHEN and CDR2 SYDVKM. V shed 10 bases and J shed 0 bases, with 22 bases lying between them. The CDR3 sequence is CAIRYAGRSYSNQPQHF. The CDR3 nucleotides read TGTGCCATCCGATATGCGGGACGAAGTTATAGCAATCAGCCCCAGCATTTT.

The chain recombines TRBV5-1 with TRBJ1-1; 12 bases are a match to TRBD1. The junction had 7 bases not matched to a gene; V was cut back by 4 bases and J by 0 bases. Looked up from germline, CDR1 is SGHRS and CDR2 is YFSETQ. CDR3 length equals 17 residues. The CDR3 here is CASSTGTGGLMNTEAFF. The CDR3 DNA reads TGCGCCAGCAGCACCGGGACAGGGGGCCTGATGAACACTGAAGCTTTCTTT.

The chain joins TRBV30 to TRBJ1-3; D might be TRBD1 (6 bases). Germline assignment: CDR1 GTSNPN and CDR2 SVGIG (reference sequence). The CDR3 spans 13 residues. Trimming shortened V by 0 bases and J by 4 bases, and 7 bases separated the two germline ends. CDR3 sequence (DNA): TGTGCCTGGAGTGTCAGGGGAGGAAACACCATATATTTT. Its protein product is CAWSVRGGNTIYF. The full variable domain, rest sourced from reference TRBV30 and TRBJ1-3, is SQTIHQWPATLVQPVGSPLSLECTVEGTSNPNLYWYRQAAGRGLQLLFYSVGIGQISSEVPQNLSASRPQDRQFILSSKKLLLSDSGFYLCAWSVRGGNTIYFGEGSWLTVV.

The chain employs TRBV11-3 and TRBJ2-2; D perhaps matches TRBD2 (6 bases). V lost 2 bases, J lost 2 bases, and 12 bases lay in between. The CDR3 contains 16 residues. Germline assignment: CDR1 SGHNT and CDR2 YENEEA. CDR3 sequence reads: CASSLSGTYNTGELFF. The CDR3 region has the DNA TGTGCCAGCAGCTTATCGGGGACTTACAACACCGGGGAGCTGTTTTTT.

This clone was found once. J is TRBJ2-7 and V is TRBV7-9; 9 bases fit TRBD2. Trimming took 5 bases from V and 6 from J; bases not matched to a gene: 5. The CDR3 is 13 residues long. Looked up from germline, CDR1 is SEHNR and CDR2 is FQNEAQ (reference sequence). This chain's CDR3 is CASSTGLAGEQYF. The CDR3 DNA reads TGTGCCAGCAGCACGGGACTAGCTGGCGAGCAGTACTTC. Full variable domain (missing parts from reference TRBV7-9 and TRBJ2-7): DTGVSQNPRHKITKRGQNVTFRCDPISEHNRLYWYRQTLGQGPEFLTYFQNEAQLEKSRLLSDRFSAERPKGSFSTLEIQRTEQGDSAMYLCASSTGLAGEQYFGPGTRLTVT.

The gene calls are TRBV11-2 and TRBJ2-1; TRBD1 matches 7 bases. The CDR3 runs to 17 residues. Looked up from germline, CDR1 is SGHAT and CDR2 is FQNNGV. V lost 4 bases, J lost 5 bases, and 14 bases stayed unmatched. CDR3 region: CASSYGEWDSSNNEQFF. The CDR3 DNA reads TGTGCCAGCAGCTATGGAGAGTGGGACAGCTCAAACAATGAGCAGTTCTTC.

The chain links TRBV3-1 (or the pseudogene TRBV3-2) to TRBJ1-2; 7 bases match TRBD1. J lost 7 bases, V lost 1 base, and 3 bases had no gene match. Germline V gene sequence: CDR1 LGHDT, CDR2 YNNKEL (reference sequence). The CDR3 loop spans 13 amino acids. The chain's CDR3 is CASSQGQGGGYTF. The CDR3 coding sequence is TGTGCCAGCAGCCAAGGACAGGGCGGTGGCTACACCTTC.

This clone was recorded only once. V gene TRBV5-6 combines with J gene TRBJ1-3, with 7 bases identical to TRBD1. CDR1 is SGHDT and CDR2 is YYEEEE in the germline V gene. The CDR3 covers 13 residues. V trimming: 4 bases; J trimming: 4 bases; junction bases outside the gene matches: 2. The CDR3 DNA follows: TGTGCCAGCAGCATACAGGGGGGAAACACCATATATTTT. It codes for CASSIQGGNTIYF.

The rearrangement uses TRBV14 and TRBJ2-7; D is unresolved. The CDR3 covers 15 residues. Trimming took 4 bases from V and 0 from J, leaving 13 bases between them. In germline, CDR1 is SGHDN, CDR2 FVKESK. Here the CDR3 reads CASSLSGRSSYEQYF. As DNA, the CDR3 is TGTGCCAGCAGCCTGTCTGGCAGGTCCTCCTACGAGCAGTACTTC.

This chain links TRBV9 with TRBJ2-2, with a tentative D call TRBD2 (6 bases). CDR3 size: 15 residues. Trimming took off 0 bases at V and 7 bases at J, with 13 bases between the two ends. Germline lookup yields CDR1 SGDLS and CDR2 YYNGEE. The CDR3 DNA sequence: TGTGCCAGCAGCGTAGAGGCTAGCGCTGGCGGGGAGCTGTTTTTT. This codes for CASSVEASAGGELFF.

The chain joins TRBV3-1 (or the pseudogene TRBV3-2) to TRBJ2-2; D gene uncertain. The length of the CDR3 is 17 residues. The V and J ends lost 1 base and 0 bases respectively, with 12 bases between them. Germline loops: CDR1 LGHDT, CDR2 YNNKEL (reference sequence). The CDR3 coding sequence is TGTGCCAGCAGCCAAGCCTTGACTTTCGCGAACACCGGGGAGCTGTTTTTT. Translated, it gives CASSQALTFANTGELFF.

This chain joins TRBV5-1 and TRBJ2-2; D not resolved. Germline values: CDR1 SGHRS, CDR2 YFSETQ. Trimming pared 3 bases from V and 7 bases from J, leaving 10 bases between. This CDR3 has 13 amino acids. The CDR3 DNA follows: TGCGCCAGCAGCTCCCACTCCGACGGGGAGCTGTTTTTT. Protein sequence: CASSSHSDGELFF.

This clone was observed a handful of times. The chain combines TRBV4-1 with TRBJ2-1; TRBD1 agrees at 8 bases. This CDR3 has 19 residues. Germline V lookup: CDR1 MGHRA, CDR2 YSYEKL. With 2 bases clipped from V and 8 bases from J, the junction kept 20 bases outside the gene matches. In nucleotides, the CDR3 is TGCGCCAGCAGCCAAATAATACCTCGGGACAGGTTTGGAGTCCATGAGCAGTTCTTC. Encoded protein: CASSQIIPRDRFGVHEQFF.

V gene TRBV19 combines with J gene TRBJ1-4; D gene uncertain. Trimming removed 11 bases from V and 2 bases from J, with 12 bases in between. The CDR3 is 13 residues long. Germline V gives CDR1 LNHDA, CDR2 SQIVND (reference sequence). The CDR3 protein is CAVGRGTNEKLFF. The CDR3 DNA is TGTGCCGTGGGGAGAGGCACTAATGAAAAACTGTTTTTT.

The chain recombines TRBV19 with TRBJ1-5; no reliable D call. This CDR3 region has 17 residues. V was trimmed by 0 bases and J by 4 bases, leaving 16 bases between them. Per germline, CDR1 LNHDA and CDR2 SQIVND (reference sequence). The CDR3 loop reads CASSIDRGVPGNQPQHF. For the CDR3, the DNA is TGTGCCAGTAGTATAGATCGTGGGGTACCGGGGAATCAGCCCCAGCATTTT.

The J gene is TRBJ2-4, the V gene TRBV28; D perhaps matches TRBD2 (6 bases). The V end was cut by 3 bases, the J end by 5 bases, with 11 bases between. Per the germline V gene, CDR1 is MDHEN and CDR2 is SYDVKM. This CDR3 contains 14 residues. The CDR3 loop is CASSFVLAENIQYF. CDR3 nucleotides: TGTGCCAGCAGTTTCGTATTAGCGGAAAACATTCAGTACTTC. The full variable domain, rest sourced from reference TRBV28 and TRBJ2-4, is DVKVTQSSRYLVKRTGEKVFLECVQDMDHENMFWYRQDPGLGLRLIYFSYDVKMKEKGDIPEGYSVSREKKERFSLILESASTNQTSMYLCASSFVLAENIQYFGAGTRLSVL.

V gene TRBV19 combines with J gene TRBJ2-4, with 11 positions matching TRBD2. Losses at the gene ends were 7 bases for V and 7 bases for J; bases not matched to a gene: 9. Per the germline V gene, CDR1 is LNHDA and CDR2 is SQIVND (reference sequence). The CDR3 length is 15 residues. The CDR3 DNA follows: TGTGCCAGTAAACCGACTAGCGGGACTGTGAACATTCAGTACTTC. The encoded protein is CASKPTSGTVNIQYF.

The V and J genes are TRBV7-3 and TRBJ1-2; TRBD1 might be the D (6 bases). The CDR3 extends over 14 amino acids. Germline CDR1 reads SGHTA; CDR2 reads FQGTGA. The V gene lost 1 base and the J gene lost 6 bases, with 12 bases spanning the gap. Here the CDR3 reads CASSLKRTVDGYTF. The CDR3 bases are TGTGCCAGCAGCTTAAAACGGACAGTTGATGGCTACACCTTC.